This T cell receptor beta chain comes out of a study of CD8 T cells in Susac syndrome. The study sequenced TCR beta in blood CD8+ and CD4+ T cells. Both CD4+ and CD8+ T cells were negatively isolated, and TEMRA cells underwent FACS enrichment. RNA amounts of roughly 0.45 to 1 ug underwent reverse transcription with random hexamers. The method of amplification for TCR beta CDR3 was immunoSEQ multiplex PCR, covering 54 Vbeta and 13 Jbeta. MiXCR, run by TCRdb on the immunoSEQ multiplex PCR reads, gives a single entry per CDR3 protein. The table has around 45,000 distinct CDR3 sequences, over 90% seen once. The germline V gene encodes CDR1 SGHVS and CDR2 FNYEAQ. The CDR3 spans 18 residues. V was pared by 3 bases and J by 3 bases, with 20 bases between.

Specimen: CD8+ T cells from PBMCs. The TCR sequence derives from a human donor in good health. V gene TRBV7-6 combines with J gene TRBJ1-4; possible D gene TRBD1, 5 bases. The CDR3 nucleotides read TGTGCCAGCAGCTTCCTCGGGGGTTTGGAGATTGCTAATGAAAAACTGTTTTTT. Amino acid sequence: CASSFLGGLEIANEKLFF.